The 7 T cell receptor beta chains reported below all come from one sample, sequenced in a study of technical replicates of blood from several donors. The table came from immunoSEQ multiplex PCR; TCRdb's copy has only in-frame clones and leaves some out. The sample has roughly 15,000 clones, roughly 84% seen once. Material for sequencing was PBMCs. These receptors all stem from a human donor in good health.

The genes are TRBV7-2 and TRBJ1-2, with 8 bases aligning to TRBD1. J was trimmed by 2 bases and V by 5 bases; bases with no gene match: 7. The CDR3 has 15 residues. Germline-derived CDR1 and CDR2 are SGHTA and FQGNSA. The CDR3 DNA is TGTGCCAGCAGCCCCGGACAGGGAGGGAACTATGGCTACACCTTC. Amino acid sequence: CASSPGQGGNYGYTF. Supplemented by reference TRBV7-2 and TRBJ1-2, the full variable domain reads GAGVSQSPSNKVTEKGKDVELRCDPISGHTALYWYRQSLGQGLEFLIYFQGNSAPDKSGLPSDRFSAERTGGSVSTLTIQRTQQEDSAVYLCASSPGQGGNYGYTFGSGTRLTVV.

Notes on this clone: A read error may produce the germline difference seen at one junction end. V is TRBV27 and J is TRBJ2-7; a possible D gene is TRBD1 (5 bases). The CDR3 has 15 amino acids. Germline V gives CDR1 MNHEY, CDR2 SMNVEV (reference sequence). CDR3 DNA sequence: TGTGCCAGCAGTCCCAACTACGGACATTCCTCCGAGCAGTACTTC. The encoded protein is CASSPNYGHSSEQYF.

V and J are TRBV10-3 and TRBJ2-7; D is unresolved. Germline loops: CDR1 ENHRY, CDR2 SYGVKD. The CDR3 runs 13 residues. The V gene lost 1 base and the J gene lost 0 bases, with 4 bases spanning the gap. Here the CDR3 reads CAISEFGSYEQYF. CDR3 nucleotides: TGTGCCATCAGTGAGTTCGGCTCCTACGAGCAGTACTTC.

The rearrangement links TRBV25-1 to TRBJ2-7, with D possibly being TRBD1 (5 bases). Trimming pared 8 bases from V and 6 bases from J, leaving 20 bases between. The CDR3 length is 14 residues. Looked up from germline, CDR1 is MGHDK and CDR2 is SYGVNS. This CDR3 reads CASGDDIRQGEQYF. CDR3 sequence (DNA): TGTGCCAGCGGAGATGACATTCGGCAGGGCGAGCAGTACTTC.

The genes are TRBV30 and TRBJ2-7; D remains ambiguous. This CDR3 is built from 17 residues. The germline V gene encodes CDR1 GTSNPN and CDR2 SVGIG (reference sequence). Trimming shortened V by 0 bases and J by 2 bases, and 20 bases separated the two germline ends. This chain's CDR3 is CAWSVAPFGSTTYEQYF. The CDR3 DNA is TGTGCCTGGAGTGTAGCCCCCTTCGGCAGTACTACCTACGAGCAGTACTTC.

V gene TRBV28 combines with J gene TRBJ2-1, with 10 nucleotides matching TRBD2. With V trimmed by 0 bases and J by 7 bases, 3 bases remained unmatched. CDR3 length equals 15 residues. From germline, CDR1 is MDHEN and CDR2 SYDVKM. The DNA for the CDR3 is TGTGCCAGCAGTTTATGGCTAGCGGGAGATAATGAGCAGTTCTTC. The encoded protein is CASSLWLAGDNEQFF.

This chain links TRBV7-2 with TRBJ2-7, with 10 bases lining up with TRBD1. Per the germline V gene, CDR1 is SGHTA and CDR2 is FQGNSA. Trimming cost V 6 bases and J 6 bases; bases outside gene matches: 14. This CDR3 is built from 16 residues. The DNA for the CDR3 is TGTGCCAGCAGACAAAACAACCGGGACAGGGGTGCCGAGCAGTACTTC. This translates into CASRQNNRDRGAEQYF. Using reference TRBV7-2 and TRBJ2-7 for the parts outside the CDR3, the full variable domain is GAGVSQSPSNKVTEKGKDVELRCDPISGHTALYWYRQSLGQGLEFLIYFQGNSAPDKSGLPSDRFSAERTGGSVSTLTIQRTQQEDSAVYLCASRQNNRDRGAEQYFGPGTRLTVT.